The present entry profiles one T cell receptor (beta chain) with its context. Its cognate antigen is unknown. Clones were read by immunoSEQ multiplex PCR, and TCRdb kept only the in-frame ones, dropping some. The sample shows more than 95,000 clones, 75% to 85% of them seen only once. V was shortened by 0 bases and J by 3 bases, with 7 bases between the two germline ends. CDR1 is SGDLS, CDR2 YYNGEE, per germline. The CDR3 consists of 13 residues. The sample is drawn from a study of T cell responses to AZD1222 COVID-19 vaccine. Whole-study results and caveats: Baseline testing showed seropositivity in only five or six AZD1222 recipients. Repertoire sampling was restricted to post-peak T cell response timepoints. Once two AZD1222 doses were given, Spike-specific TCR breadth and depth went up. Reportedly, nearly half the spike-specific TCRs target unmutated variant regions.

The sequences come from peripheral blood, collected 28 days after the second AZD1222 dose. The V gene is TRBV9, the J gene TRBJ2-7; D gene ambiguous. This clonotype was obtained from an adult who received the AZD1222 COVID-19 vaccine. The CDR3 region has the DNA TGTGCCAGCAGCGTAGTCCCGGGCTACGAGCAGTACTTC. It is translated as CASSVVPGYEQYF.